The present TCR beta chain was sequenced within a study of radiotherapy plus CTLA-4 blockade in lung cancer. Study at large: Objective responses occurred in about 18% of patients; about 32% had disease control. General study results and limits: TCR clones of tumor origin grew in blood after radiotherapy plus ipilimumab.

Trimming removed 5 bases from V and 11 bases from J; junction bases left unmatched: 15. Germline CDR1 MDHEN, CDR2 SYDVKM. The CDR3 length is 16 residues. Remarks on this clone: Its antigen remains unidentified.

Libraries were prepared by immunoSEQ multiplex PCR; TCRdb keeps only in-frame clonotypes and omits some of them. The sample gives 80,000 to 100,000 clones, approximately 74% of which show up once; around 2.8% is in the top ten. V and J are TRBV28 and TRBJ2-5, with TRBD1 matching 12 bases. This sample comprised peripheral blood, obtained from a patient treated with radiotherapy plus ipilimumab. The sequence was obtained from a human donor with non-small cell lung cancer who had a partial response to radiotherapy plus ipilimumab. Some clones in this sample may be carry-over from other donors' samples. CDR3 in amino acids: CASSQNPGQGAGEQYF. As DNA, the CDR3 is TGTGCCAGCAGTCAAAACCCGGGACAGGGGGCTGGGGAGCAGTACTTC.